Listed here are 4 T cell receptor beta chains from one sample, sequenced in a study of blood T cell repertoires in COVID-19. Using immunoSEQ multiplex PCR, the repertoire was profiled, and TCRdb retains in-frame clones only, with some absent. Of under 200,000 clones in the sample, 86% were seen once. Sequencing was carried out using peripheral blood. These receptors were obtained from a woman in her 70s with acute or convalescent COVID-19.

This sequence joins TRBV6-5 and TRBJ1-5, with D tentatively TRBD1 (5 bases). V was cut by 5 bases and J by 4 bases, with 9 bases left in between. CDR1 is MNHEY, CDR2 SVGAGI, per germline. The CDR3 has 13 amino acids. CDR3 nucleotides: TGTGCCAGCAGTCGACAGCATAATCAGCCCCAGCATTTT. Translated: CASSRQHNQPQHF.

The chain joins TRBV16 to TRBJ1-1, with a tentative D call TRBD1 (6 bases). With 2 bases removed from V and 3 bases from J, the gap between germline ends came to 13 bases. The CDR3 is 15 amino acids. Germline values: CDR1 KGHSY, CDR2 FQNENV. The CDR3 here is CASSQQQGSDTEAFF. The CDR3 DNA reads TGTGCCAGCAGCCAACAACAGGGATCGGACACTGAAGCTTTCTTT.

This chain uses TRBV6-5 with TRBJ2-4; D might be TRBD2 (5 bases). CDR1 is MNHEY and CDR2 is SVGAGI in the germline V gene. V lost 4 bases and J lost 0, with 13 bases in between. CDR3 size: 16 residues. The CDR3 sequence: CASSSTPGLAKNIQYF. Here the CDR3 DNA reads TGTGCCAGCAGTTCCACACCGGGGTTAGCCAAAAACATTCAGTACTTC.

The CDR3 DNA follows: TGTGCCAGCAGTTACGGGGGGGGATCTGGAAACACCATATATTTT. Amino acid sequence: CASSYGGGSGNTIYF. The chain combines TRBV6-5 with TRBJ1-3; D is perhaps TRBD1 (5 bases). The germline gives CDR1 MNHEY, CDR2 SVGAGI. The CDR3 contains 15 residues. Trimming removed 2 bases from V and 1 base from J, with 9 bases in between.